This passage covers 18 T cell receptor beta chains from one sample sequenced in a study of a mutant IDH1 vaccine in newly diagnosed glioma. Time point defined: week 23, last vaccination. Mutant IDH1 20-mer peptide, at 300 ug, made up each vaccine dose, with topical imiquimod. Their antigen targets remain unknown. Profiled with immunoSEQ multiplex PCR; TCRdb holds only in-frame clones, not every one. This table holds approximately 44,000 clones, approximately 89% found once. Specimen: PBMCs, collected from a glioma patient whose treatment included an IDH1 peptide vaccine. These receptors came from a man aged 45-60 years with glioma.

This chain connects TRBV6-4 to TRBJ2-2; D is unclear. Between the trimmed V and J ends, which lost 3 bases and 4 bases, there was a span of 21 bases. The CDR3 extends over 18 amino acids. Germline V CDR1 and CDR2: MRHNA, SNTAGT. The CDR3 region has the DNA TGTGCCAGCAGTGAAATCCCCTTGCCGGCCTCCGGCACCGGGGAGCTGTTTTTT. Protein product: CASSEIPLPASGTGELFF.

The CDR3 loop is CAWRPLAPSYNEQFF. The DNA for the CDR3 is TGTGCCTGGAGACCACTAGCGCCCTCCTACAATGAGCAGTTCTTC. The chain uses TRBV30 and TRBJ2-1; TRBD2 agrees at 7 bases. Germline V gene lookup returns CDR1 GTSNPN and CDR2 SVGIG (reference sequence). This CDR3 has 15 amino acids. V was clipped by 3 bases and J by 0 bases; unmatched bases: 5.

The CDR3 region is CASSVSGGTQETQYF. DNA of the CDR3: TGTGCCAGCAGCGTGAGCGGGGGGACTCAAGAGACCCAGTACTTC. This chain joins TRBV9 and TRBJ2-5; TRBD2 agrees at 9 bases. The CDR3 contains 15 residues. Germline V gene sequence: CDR1 SGDLS, CDR2 YYNGEE. V was pared by 2 bases and J by 2 bases, with 4 bases of the junction left unmatched.

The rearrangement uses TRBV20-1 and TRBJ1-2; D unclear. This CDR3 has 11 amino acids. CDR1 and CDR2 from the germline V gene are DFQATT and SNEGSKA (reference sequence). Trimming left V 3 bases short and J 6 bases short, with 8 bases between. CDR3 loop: CSASFGDGYTF. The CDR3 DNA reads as TGCAGTGCTAGTTTCGGGGATGGCTACACCTTC.

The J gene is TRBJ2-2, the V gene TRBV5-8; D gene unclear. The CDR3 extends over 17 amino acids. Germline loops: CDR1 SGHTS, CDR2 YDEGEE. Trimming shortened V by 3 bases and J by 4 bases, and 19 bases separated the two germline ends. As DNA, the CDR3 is TGTGCCAGCAGCTACCGGGCGCGGCGAGGATTCACCGGGGAGCTGTTTTTT. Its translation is CASSYRARRGFTGELFF.

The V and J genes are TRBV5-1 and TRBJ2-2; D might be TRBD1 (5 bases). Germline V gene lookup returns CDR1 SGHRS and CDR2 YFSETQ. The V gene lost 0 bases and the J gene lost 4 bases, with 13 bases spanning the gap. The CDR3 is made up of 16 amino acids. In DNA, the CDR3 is TGCGCCAGCAGCTTGGCTGGGGCAGGGCTCACCGGGGAGCTGTTTTTT. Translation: CASSLAGAGLTGELFF.

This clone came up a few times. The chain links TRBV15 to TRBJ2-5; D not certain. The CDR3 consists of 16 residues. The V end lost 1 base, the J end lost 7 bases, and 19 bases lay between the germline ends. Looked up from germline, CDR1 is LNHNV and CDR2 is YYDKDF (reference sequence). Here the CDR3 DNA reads TGTGCCACCAGCAGAGGCCGGGTTGCCAAGAGTGGGACCCAGTACTTC. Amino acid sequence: CATSRGRVAKSGTQYF.

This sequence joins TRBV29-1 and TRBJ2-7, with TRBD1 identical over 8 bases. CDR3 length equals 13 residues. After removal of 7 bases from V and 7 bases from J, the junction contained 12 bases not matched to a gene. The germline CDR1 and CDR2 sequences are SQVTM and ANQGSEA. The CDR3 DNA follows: TGCAGCGCCAAAAGGACAGGGACTTTAGAGCAGTACTTC. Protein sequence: CSAKRTGTLEQYF.

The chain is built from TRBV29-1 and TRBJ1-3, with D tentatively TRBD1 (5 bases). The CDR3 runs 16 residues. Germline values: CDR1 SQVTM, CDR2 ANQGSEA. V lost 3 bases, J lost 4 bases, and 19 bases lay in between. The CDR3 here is CSVELVGQGTGNTIYF. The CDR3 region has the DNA TGCAGCGTTGAGCTGGTCGGACAAGGAACAGGAAACACCATATATTTT.

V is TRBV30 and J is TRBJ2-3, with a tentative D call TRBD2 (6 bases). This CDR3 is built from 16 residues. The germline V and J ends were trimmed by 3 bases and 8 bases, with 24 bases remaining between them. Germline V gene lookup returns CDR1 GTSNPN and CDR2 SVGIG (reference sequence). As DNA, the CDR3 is TGTGCCTGGAGATCGTCGGGGGACTCTGGGGGGAGTACGCAGTATTTT. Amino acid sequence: CAWRSSGDSGGSTQYF.

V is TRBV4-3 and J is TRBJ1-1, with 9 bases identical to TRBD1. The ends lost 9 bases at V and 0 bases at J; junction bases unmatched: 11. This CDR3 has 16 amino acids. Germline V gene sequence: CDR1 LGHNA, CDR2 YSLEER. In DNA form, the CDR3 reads TGCGCCAGTCAACCGGGACAGGGTATACTGAACACTGAAGCTTTCTTT. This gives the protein CASQPGQGILNTEAFF.

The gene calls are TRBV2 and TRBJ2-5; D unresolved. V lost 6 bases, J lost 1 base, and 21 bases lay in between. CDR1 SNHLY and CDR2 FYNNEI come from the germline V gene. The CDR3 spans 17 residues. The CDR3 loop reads CASSGPSLFTLQETQYF. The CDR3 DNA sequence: TGTGCCAGCAGCGGGCCCAGCTTATTCACGCTCCAAGAGACCCAGTACTTC.

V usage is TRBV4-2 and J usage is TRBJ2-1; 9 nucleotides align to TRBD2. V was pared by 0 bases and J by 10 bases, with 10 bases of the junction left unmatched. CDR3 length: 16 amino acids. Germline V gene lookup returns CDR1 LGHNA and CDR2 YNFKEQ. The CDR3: CASSQDDGGGANEQFF. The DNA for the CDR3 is TGTGCCAGCAGCCAAGATGACGGCGGGGGGGCAAACGAGCAGTTCTTC.

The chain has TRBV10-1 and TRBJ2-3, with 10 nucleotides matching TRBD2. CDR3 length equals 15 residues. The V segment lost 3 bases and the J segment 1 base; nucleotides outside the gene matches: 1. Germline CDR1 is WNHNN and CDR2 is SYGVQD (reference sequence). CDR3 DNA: TGCGCCAGCAGTGATCTAGCGGGGGGCACAGATACGCAGTATTTT. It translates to CASSDLAGGTDTQYF.

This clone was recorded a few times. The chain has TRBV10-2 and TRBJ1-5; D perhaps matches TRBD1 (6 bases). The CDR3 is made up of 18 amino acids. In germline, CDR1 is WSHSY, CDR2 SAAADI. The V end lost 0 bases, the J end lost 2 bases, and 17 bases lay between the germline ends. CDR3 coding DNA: TGCGCCAGCAGTGAGTCAAAGCTAGAGACAGGTCGCAATCAGCCCCAGCATTTT. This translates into CASSESKLETGRNQPQHF.

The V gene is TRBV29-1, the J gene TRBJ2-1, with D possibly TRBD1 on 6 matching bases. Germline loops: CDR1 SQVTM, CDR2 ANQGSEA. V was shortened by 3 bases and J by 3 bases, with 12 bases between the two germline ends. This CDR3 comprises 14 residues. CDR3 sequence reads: CSVDRTDIYNEQFF. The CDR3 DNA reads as TGCAGCGTTGACCGGACAGACATCTACAATGAGCAGTTCTTC.

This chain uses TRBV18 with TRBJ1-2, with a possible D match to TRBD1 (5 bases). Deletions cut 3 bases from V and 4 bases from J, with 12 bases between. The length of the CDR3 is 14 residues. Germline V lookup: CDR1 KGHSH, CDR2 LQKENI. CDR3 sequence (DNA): TGTGCCAGCTCACCGGCAGGGATGAGCTATGGCTACACCTTC. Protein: CASSPAGMSYGYTF.

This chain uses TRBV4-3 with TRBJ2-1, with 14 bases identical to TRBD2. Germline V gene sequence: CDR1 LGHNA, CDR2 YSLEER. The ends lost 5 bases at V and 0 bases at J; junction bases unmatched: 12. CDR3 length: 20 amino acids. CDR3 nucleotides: TGCGCCAGCAGCGCCCGTCGACTAGCGGGGGGGCTGAGCTCCTACAATGAGCAGTTCTTC. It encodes CASSARRLAGGLSSYNEQFF.